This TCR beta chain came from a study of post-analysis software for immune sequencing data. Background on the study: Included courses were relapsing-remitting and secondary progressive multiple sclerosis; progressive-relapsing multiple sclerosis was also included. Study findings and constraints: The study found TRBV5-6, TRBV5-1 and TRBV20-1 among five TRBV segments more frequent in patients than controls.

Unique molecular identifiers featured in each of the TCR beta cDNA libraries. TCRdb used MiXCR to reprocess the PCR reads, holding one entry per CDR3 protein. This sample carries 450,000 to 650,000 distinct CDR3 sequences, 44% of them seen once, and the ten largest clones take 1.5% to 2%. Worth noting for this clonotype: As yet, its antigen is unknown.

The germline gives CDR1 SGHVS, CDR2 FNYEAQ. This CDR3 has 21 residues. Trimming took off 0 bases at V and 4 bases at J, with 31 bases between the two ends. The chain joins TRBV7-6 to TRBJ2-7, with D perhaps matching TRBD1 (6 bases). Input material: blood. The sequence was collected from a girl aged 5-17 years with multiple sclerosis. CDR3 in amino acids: CASSLAYKAVRGSPIRYEQYF. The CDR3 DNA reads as TGTGCCAGCAGCTTAGCTTACAAAGCCGTCAGGGGATCCCCTATTAGGTACGAGCAGTACTTC.